The present T cell receptor (beta chain) was sequenced within a study of early T cells in non-severe SARS-CoV-2 infection. TCRdb re-analysed the 5' RACE reads in MiXCR, keeping a single row per CDR3 protein. The sample includes just over 95,000 distinct CDR3 sequences, more than 9.5% of them seen just once. Points from the study as a whole: Matching against VDJdb likely underestimated virus-specific expansions, favoring anti-spike CD8.

This clonotype was recorded a few times. Its antigen is unidentified. Specimen: whole blood, collected at baseline. The source of this sequence is an adult who was a healthcare worker with PCR-confirmed SARS-CoV-2 infection or an uninfected control (not recorded which).

Here the CDR3 DNA reads TGTGCCAGCAGTGAAGCGCCCAGGGGGAGGACTGAAGCTTTCTTT. Protein: CASSEAPRGRTEAFF. The chain is built from TRBV6-1 and TRBJ1-1; 7 positions match TRBD1. CDR1 and CDR2 from the germline V gene are MNHNS and SASEGT. V lost 0 bases, J lost 5 bases, and 6 bases stayed unmatched. CDR3 length: 15 residues.